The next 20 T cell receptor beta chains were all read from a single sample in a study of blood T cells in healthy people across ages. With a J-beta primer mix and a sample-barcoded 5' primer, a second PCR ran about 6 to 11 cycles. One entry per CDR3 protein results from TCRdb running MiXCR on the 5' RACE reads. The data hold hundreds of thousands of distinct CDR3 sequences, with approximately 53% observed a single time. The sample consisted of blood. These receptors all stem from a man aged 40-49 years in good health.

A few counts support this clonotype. The CDR3 region is CASSPRGLAAFYEQYF. In DNA form, the CDR3 reads TGTGCCAGCAGCCCGAGGGGACTAGCGGCCTTCTACGAGCAGTACTTC. The rearrangement uses TRBV14 and TRBJ2-7; 11 nucleotides match TRBD2. V gave up 4 bases and J gave up 3 bases; unmatched junction bases: 8. The CDR3 loop spans 16 amino acids. Looked up from germline, CDR1 is SGHDN and CDR2 is FVKESK.

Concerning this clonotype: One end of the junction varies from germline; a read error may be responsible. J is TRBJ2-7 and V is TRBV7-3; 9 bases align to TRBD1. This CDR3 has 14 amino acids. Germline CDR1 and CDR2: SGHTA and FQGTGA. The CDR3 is CASSLKGQGYERYF. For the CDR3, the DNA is TGTGCCAGCAGCTTAAAGGGACAGGGCTACGAGCGGTACTTC.

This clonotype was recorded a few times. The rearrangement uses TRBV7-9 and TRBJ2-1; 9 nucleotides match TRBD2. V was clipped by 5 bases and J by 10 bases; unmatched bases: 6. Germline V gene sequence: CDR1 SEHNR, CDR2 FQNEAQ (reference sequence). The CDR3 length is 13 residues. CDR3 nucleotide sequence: TGTGCCAGCAGCAATGGCGGGAGGGAAGAGCAGTTCTTC. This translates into CASSNGGREEQFF.

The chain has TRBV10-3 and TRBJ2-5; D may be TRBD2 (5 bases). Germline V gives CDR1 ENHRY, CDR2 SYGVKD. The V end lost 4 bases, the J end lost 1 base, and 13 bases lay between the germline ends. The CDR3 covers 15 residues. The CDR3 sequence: CAISGGQRSQETQYF. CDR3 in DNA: TGTGCCATCAGTGGCGGTCAGCGGAGCCAAGAGACCCAGTACTTC.

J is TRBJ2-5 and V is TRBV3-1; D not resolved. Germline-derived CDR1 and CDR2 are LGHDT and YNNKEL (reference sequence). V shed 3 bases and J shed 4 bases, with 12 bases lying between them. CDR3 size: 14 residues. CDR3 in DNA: TGTGCCAGCAGCCAGTTCCTTGCCAGAGAGACCCAGTACTTC. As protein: CASSQFLARETQYF.

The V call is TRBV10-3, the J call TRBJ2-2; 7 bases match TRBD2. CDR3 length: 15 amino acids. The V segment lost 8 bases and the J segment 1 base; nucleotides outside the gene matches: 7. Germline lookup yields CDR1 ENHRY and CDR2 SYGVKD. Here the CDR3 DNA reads TGTGCCATCGGACGGGGACTACAGAACACCGGGGAGCTGTTTTTT. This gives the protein CAIGRGLQNTGELFF.

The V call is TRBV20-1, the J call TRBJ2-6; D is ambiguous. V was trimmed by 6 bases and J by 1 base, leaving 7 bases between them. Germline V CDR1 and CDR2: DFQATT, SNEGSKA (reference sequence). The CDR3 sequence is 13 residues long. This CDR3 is CSAEASGANVLTF. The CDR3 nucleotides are TGCAGTGCAGAGGCTTCTGGGGCCAACGTCCTGACTTTC.

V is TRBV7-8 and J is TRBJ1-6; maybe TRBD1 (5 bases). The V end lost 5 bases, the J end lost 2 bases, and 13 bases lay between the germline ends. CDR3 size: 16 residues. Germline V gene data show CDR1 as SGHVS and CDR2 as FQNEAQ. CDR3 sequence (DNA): TGTGCCAGCAGCCCCAGCTTGGGGGCCTATAATTCACCCCTCCACTTT. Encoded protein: CASSPSLGAYNSPLHF. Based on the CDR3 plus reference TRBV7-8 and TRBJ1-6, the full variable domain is GAGVSQSPRYKVAKRGQDVALRCDPISGHVSLFWYQQALGQGPEFLTYFQNEAQLDKSGLPSDRFFAERPEGSVSTLKIQRTQQEDSAVYLCASSPSLGAYNSPLHFGNGTRLTVT.

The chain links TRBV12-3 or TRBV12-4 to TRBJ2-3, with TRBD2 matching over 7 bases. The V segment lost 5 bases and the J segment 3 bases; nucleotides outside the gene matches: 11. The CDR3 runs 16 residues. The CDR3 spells CASSPPQRGLTDTQYF. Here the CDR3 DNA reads TGTGCCAGCAGTCCCCCACAGCGGGGTTTAACAGATACGCAGTATTTT.

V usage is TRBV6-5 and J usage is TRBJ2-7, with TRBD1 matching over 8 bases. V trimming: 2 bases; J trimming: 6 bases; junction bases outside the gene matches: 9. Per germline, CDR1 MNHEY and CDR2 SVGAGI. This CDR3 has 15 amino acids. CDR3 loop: CASSYARQGPREQYF. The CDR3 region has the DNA TGTGCCAGCAGTTACGCCAGACAGGGGCCTCGCGAGCAGTACTTC.

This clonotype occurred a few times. The CDR3 DNA reads TGTGCCAGCAGTTACTCGCGGCAGGGATTGAACACTGAAGCTTTCTTT. Protein product: CASSYSRQGLNTEAFF. This chain connects TRBV6-5 to TRBJ1-1, with D tentatively TRBD1 (5 bases). V lost 0 bases, J lost 0 bases, and 11 bases lay in between. Germline assignment: CDR1 MNHEY and CDR2 SVGAGI. The CDR3 covers 16 residues.

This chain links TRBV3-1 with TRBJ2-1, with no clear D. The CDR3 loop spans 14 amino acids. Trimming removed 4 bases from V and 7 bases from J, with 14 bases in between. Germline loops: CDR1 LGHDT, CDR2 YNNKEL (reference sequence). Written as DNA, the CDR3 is TGTGCCAGCAGCCCGGCCCGTTTCAGTAATGAGCAGTTCTTC. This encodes CASSPARFSNEQFF.

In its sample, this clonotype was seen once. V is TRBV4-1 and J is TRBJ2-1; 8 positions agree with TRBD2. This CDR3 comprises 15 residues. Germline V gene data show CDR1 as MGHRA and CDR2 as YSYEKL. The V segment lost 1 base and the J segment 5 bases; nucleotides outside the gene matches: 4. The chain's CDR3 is CASSQAAGVNNEQFF. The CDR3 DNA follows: TGCGCCAGCAGCCAAGCAGCGGGAGTTAACAATGAGCAGTTCTTC.

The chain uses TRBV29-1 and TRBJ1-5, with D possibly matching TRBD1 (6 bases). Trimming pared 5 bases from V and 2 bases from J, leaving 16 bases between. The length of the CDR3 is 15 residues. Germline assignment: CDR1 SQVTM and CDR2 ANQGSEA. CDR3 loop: CSVRDTKSGNQPQHF. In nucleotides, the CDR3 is TGCAGCGTTCGGGACACGAAGTCGGGCAATCAGCCCCAGCATTTT. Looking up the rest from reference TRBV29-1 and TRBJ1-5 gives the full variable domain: SAVISQKPSRDICQRGTSLTIQCQVDSQVTMMFWYRQQPGQSLTLIATANQGSEATYESGFVIDKFPISRPNLTFSTLTVSNMSPEDSSIYLCSVRDTKSGNQPQHFGDGTRLSIL.

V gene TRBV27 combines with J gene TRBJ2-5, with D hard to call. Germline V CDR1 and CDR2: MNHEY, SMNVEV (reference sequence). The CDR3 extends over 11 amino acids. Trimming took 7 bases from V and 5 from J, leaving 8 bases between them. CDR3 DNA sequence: TGTGCCAGCATTATGGGGGAGACCCAGTACTTC. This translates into CASIMGETQYF.

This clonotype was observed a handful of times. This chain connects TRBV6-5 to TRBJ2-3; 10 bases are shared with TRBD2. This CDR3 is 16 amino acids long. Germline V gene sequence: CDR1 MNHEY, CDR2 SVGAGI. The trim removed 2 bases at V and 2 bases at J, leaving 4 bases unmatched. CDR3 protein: CASSYPSGGDTDTQYF. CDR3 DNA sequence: TGTGCCAGCAGTTACCCAAGCGGGGGGGACACAGATACGCAGTATTTT.

The DNA for the CDR3 is TGTGCCAGCAGGGAGGACAGGGCAGGGCGGGATGAGCAGTTCTTC. Translation gives CASREDRAGRDEQFF. The J gene is TRBJ2-1, the V gene TRBV25-1, with TRBD1 identical over 8 bases. CDR1 is MGHDK and CDR2 is SYGVNS in the germline V gene. CDR3 length equals 15 residues. Trimming took 6 bases from V and 8 from J; bases not matched to a gene: 12.

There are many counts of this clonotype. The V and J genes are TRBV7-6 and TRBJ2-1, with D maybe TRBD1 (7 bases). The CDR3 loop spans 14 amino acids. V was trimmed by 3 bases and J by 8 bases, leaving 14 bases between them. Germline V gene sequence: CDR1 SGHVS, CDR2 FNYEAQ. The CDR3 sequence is CASSFRGRSDEQFF. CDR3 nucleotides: TGTGCCAGCAGCTTCAGGGGGAGGAGCGATGAGCAGTTCTTC.

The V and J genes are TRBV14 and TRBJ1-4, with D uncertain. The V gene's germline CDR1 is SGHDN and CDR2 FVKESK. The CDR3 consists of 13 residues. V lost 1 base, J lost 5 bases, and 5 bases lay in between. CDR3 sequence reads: CASSQGPNEKLFF. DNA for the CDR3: TGTGCCAGCAGCCAAGGACCGAATGAAAAACTGTTTTTT.

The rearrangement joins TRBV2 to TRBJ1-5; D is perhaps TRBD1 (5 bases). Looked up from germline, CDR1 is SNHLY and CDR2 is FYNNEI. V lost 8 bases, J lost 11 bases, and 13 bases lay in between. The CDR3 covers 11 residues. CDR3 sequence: CASGGGSAQHF. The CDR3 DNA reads TGTGCCAGCGGGGGAGGGAGCGCCCAGCATTTT.